The rows below give T cell receptor beta chains drawn from one sample of a study of cytomegalovirus exposure and HLA in healthy donors. Using immunoSEQ multiplex PCR, the repertoire was profiled, and TCRdb retains in-frame clones only, with some absent. The sample holds about 160,000 clones, around 86% seen once. The sample comprised PBMCs. The receptors shown here come from a human donor in good health. CDR3s leave out the opening cysteine and the closing phenylalanine or tryptophan. D genes are given only for firm matches.

D: NA; V: TRBV2; CDR3: ASSERERNEKLF
D: NA; V: TRBV4-1; CDR3: ASSQGSQGISEAF
D: TRBD1; V: TRBV14; CDR3: ASSPGQGEVFWNTEAF
D: TRBD1; V: TRBV27; CDR3: ASSWGTGAYEQY
D: NA; V: TRBV7-2; CDR3: ASSLTMSPNEQF
D: NA; V: TRBV29-1; CDR3: SVRAGAGNTIY
D: TRBD1; V: TRBV15; CDR3: ATSRELGTGAEKLF
D: TRBD2; V: TRBV15; CDR3: ATSRTSASSGANVLT
D: TRBD1; V: TRBV4-1; CDR3: ASSAYQGAGTEAF
D: NA; V: TRBV7-9; CDR3: ASSRWTSDSNQPQH
D: TRBD1; V: TRBV6-5; CDR3: ASSKRTGSYEQY
D: NA; V: TRBV18; CDR3: ASSPPGTSVNTEAF
D: TRBD2; V: TRBV10-2; CDR3: ASSPGGTYEQY
D: NA; V: TRBV4-2; CDR3: ASSQGTAGYT
D: TRBD1; V: TRBV25-1; CDR3: ASSADRVGEQY
D: NA; V: TRBV4-3; CDR3: ASSQVRGVGYEQY
D: TRBD2; V: TRBV9; CDR3: ASSVATGGREQY
D: NA; V: TRBV6-1; CDR3: ASSGLREKLF
D: TRBD1; V: TRBV9; CDR3: ASSFRQGQETQY
D: TRBD1; V: TRBV7-8; CDR3: ASSLDRGPQPQH
D: NA; V: TRBV6-5; CDR3: ASSYSGHEKLF
D: NA; V: TRBV5-8; CDR3: ASSLTGSYEQY
D: NA; V: TRBV4-3; CDR3: ASSRSSGNTEAF
D: NA; V: TRBV6-6; CDR3: ASSYKQNEQY
D: NA; V: TRBV5-4; CDR3: ASSPTGNTEAF
D: NA; V: TRBV29-1; CDR3: SVNLVGGGPQETQY
D: TRBD2; V: TRBV7-2; CDR3: ASSTAGGTYEQY
D: TRBD2; V: TRBV7-2; CDR3: ASSPFTPLGGAKGEQF
D: NA; V: TRBV7-9; CDR3: ASSLVPTLNSGNTIY
D: TRBD1; V: TRBV2; CDR3: ASRAGGTEAF
D: NA; V: TRBV20-1; CDR3: SARGGEQY
D: TRBD1; V: TRBV12-5; CDR3: ASGPQGQDEQY
D: NA; V: TRBV7-9; CDR3: ASRTRGEQF
D: NA; V: TRBV4-3; CDR3: ASSQDREGRENTIY
D: NA; V: TRBV19; CDR3: ASTPTGAGANVLT
D: NA; V: TRBV5-8; CDR3: ASSEYNEQF
D: NA; V: TRBV11-2; CDR3: ASSFNRDSGNTIY
D: TRBD2; V: TRBV4-2; CDR3: ASSQSSGASYEQY
D: NA; V: TRBV6-6; CDR3: ASSYSSEPQH
D: TRBD1; V: TRBV2; CDR3: ASSLGSGTGYGYT
D: TRBD1; V: TRBV15; CDR3: ATSRQGGNTEAF